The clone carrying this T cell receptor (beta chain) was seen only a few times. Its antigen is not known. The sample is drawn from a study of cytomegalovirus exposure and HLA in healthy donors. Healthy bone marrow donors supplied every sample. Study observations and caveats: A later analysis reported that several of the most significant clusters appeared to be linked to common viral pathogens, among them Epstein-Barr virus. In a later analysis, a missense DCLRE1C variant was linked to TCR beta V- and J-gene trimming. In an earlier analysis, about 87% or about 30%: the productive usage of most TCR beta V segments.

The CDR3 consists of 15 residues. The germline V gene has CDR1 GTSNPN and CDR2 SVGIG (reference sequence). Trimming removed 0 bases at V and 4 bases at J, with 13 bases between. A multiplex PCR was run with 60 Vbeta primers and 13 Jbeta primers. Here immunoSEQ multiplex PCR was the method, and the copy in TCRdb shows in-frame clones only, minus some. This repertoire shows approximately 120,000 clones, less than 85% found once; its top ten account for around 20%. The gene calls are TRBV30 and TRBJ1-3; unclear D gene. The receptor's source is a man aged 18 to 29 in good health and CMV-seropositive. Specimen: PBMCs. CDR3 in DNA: TGTGCCTGGAGTGTACGGTGGGCTTCGGGAAACACCATATATTTT. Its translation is CAWSVRWASGNTIYF.